Listed below are T cell receptor beta chains from one sample, sequenced in a study of blood T cell repertoires in COVID-19. The protocol was immunoSEQ multiplex PCR, while the TCRdb copy is restricted to in-frame clones and leaves out a portion. The sample yields a few hundred thousand clones, around nine tenths seen once. Material for sequencing was peripheral blood. Source of these receptors: a woman between 45 and 60 years old with active or convalescent COVID-19. Both conserved end residues are part of each CDR3. A D gene is named only where the DNA matches it firmly. The size entry is marked missing in some rows and otherwise reads once, few, many or a size class.

clone size,D gene,J gene,V gene,CDR3 protein,CDR3 DNA
.,.,TRBJ1-2,TRBV4-1,CASSQLPPPHREGGYTF,TGCGCCAGCAGCCAACTCCCCCCACCCCACAGGGAGGGCGGCTACACCTTC
.,TRBD2,TRBJ2-5,TRBV6-5,CASSYLSGRETQYF,TGTGCCAGCAGTTACCTTAGCGGGAGGGAGACCCAGTACTTC
few,TRBD1,TRBJ2-2,TRBV5-4,CASSVIQGSTGELFF,TGTGCCAGCAGCGTAATACAGGGGTCCACCGGGGAGCTGTTTTTT
.,.,TRBJ1-1,TRBV6-5,CASFDVGRKLTAFF,TGTGCCAGCTTCGACGTGGGGCGCAAGCTTACGGCTTTCTTT
.,.,TRBJ1-1,TRBV10-3,CATEDSLHTEAFF,TGTGCCACCGAGGACAGCTTGCACACTGAAGCTTTCTTT
.,.,TRBJ2-7,TRBV5-6,CASNLRDNPQYF,TGTGCCAGCAACCTCCGGGACAACCCCCAGTACTTC
.,TRBD2,TRBJ2-1,TRBV5-1,CASSLWTSGSFDEQFF,TGCGCCAGCAGCCTATGGACTAGCGGGAGTTTCGATGAGCAGTTCTTC
once,.,TRBJ2-7,TRBV4-2,CASSQDPRPRDFFEQYF,TGTGCCAGCAGCCAAGATCCACGACCCCGGGACTTCTTCGAGCAGTACTTC
.,.,TRBJ2-2,TRBV18,CASSRTALNTGELFF,TGTGCCAGCTCAAGGACAGCGCTGAACACCGGGGAGCTGTTTTTT
.,.,TRBJ1-1,TRBV29-1,CSVEDQREGAFF,TGCAGCGTTGAAGATCAGAGGGAAGGAGCTTTCTTT
.,.,TRBJ1-1,TRBV30,CAWDDRRAKAFF,TGTGCCTGGGACGACAGGCGGGCTAAAGCTTTCTTT
.,.,TRBJ1-1,TRBV7-9,CASSLAPLNTEAFF,TGTGCCAGCAGCTTAGCCCCTCTCAACACTGAAGCTTTCTTT
.,.,TRBJ2-5,TRBV18,CASSLRARGSQETQYF,TGTGCCAGCTCACTTCGTGCCAGGGGCTCTCAAGAGACCCAGTACTTC
.,TRBD2,TRBJ2-5,TRBV15,CATSRDPGGRAGETQYF,TGTGCCACCAGCAGAGATCCCGGCGGGAGGGCCGGGGAGACCCAGTACTTC
.,TRBD1,TRBJ1-3,TRBV7-9,CASVRTGATVDSGNTIYF,TGTGCCAGCGTGCGGACAGGGGCGACCGTTGACTCTGGAAACACCATATATTTT
.,.,TRBJ1-1,TRBV27,CASSLSSRDKGEAFF,TGTGCCAGCAGTTTATCTTCCCGGGACAAGGGTGAAGCTTTCTTT
.,TRBD1,TRBJ2-4,TRBV7-9,CASSTTGADKNIQYF,TGTGCCAGCAGTACGACAGGGGCAGACAAAAACATTCAGTACTTC
.,.,TRBJ1-2,TRBV25-1,CASSVKQSYTF,TGTGCCAGCAGTGTAAAACAGAGCTACACCTTC
.,.,TRBJ1-6,TRBV5-8,CASRGLNSPLHF,TGTGCCAGCAGGGGCCTAAATTCACCCCTCCACTTT
.,TRBD2,TRBJ2-1,TRBV5-1,CASSPNPTSSSYNEQFF,TGCGCCAGCAGCCCGAACCCGACTAGCAGCTCCTACAATGAGCAGTTCTTC
.,.,TRBJ2-2,TRBV5-1,CASSSHLTGAPGELFF,TGCGCCAGCAGCTCTCACTTGACCGGAGCGCCCGGGGAGCTGTTTTTT
once,TRBD1,TRBJ1-1,TRBV6-5,CASSYSRQGGTEAFF,TGTGCCAGCAGTTACAGCCGACAGGGGGGGACTGAAGCTTTCTTT
.,.,TRBJ1-3,TRBV19,CASSIAVSGNTIYF,TGTGCCAGTAGTATAGCAGTCTCTGGAAACACCATATATTTT
.,.,TRBJ1-2,TRBV5-1,CASSLAFGQPQGGYTF,TGCGCCAGCAGCTTGGCCTTTGGACAGCCCCAAGGGGGCTACACCTTC
once,.,TRBJ2-3,TRBV5-4,CASSRTGLDTQYF,TGTGCCAGCAGCCGAACAGGGCTAGATACGCAGTATTTT
.,.,TRBJ2-7,TRBV7-9,CASSLVGLREAAGQYF,TGTGCCAGCAGCTTAGTGGGTCTCAGGGAGGCGGCCGGGCAGTACTTC
.,.,TRBJ2-7,TRBV28,CASSSHGLSSYEQYF,TGTGCCAGCAGTTCCCACGGACTCAGCTCCTACGAGCAGTACTTC
.,TRBD1,TRBJ1-6,TRBV18,CASSPAGGGSPLHF,TGTGCCAGCTCACCCGCAGGGGGTGGATCACCCCTCCACTTT
few,TRBD1,TRBJ1-3,TRBV30,CALTGIGNTIYF,TGTGCCCTGACAGGGATTGGAAACACCATATATTTT
few,TRBD1,TRBJ2-7,TRBV5-6,CASSLGGQLEQYF,TGTGCCAGCAGCTTGGGGGGACAGCTCGAGCAGTACTTC
.,.,TRBJ1-5,TRBV9,CASSETGQQQPQHF,TGTGCCAGCAGCGAGACAGGACAGCAACAGCCCCAGCATTTT
.,.,TRBJ1-1,TRBV15,CATSRDRGIGTEAFF,TGTGCCACCAGCAGAGATAGGGGGATTGGGACTGAAGCTTTCTTT
.,TRBD1,TRBJ1-2,TRBV27,CASSLSGTGSFGYTF,TGTGCCAGCAGTCTATCCGGGACAGGGTCTTTTGGCTACACCTTC
.,.,TRBJ1-1,TRBV29-1,CSVANTEAFF,TGCAGCGTGGCGAACACTGAAGCTTTCTTT
.,TRBD1,TRBJ1-2,TRBV6-5,CASRRTGDGYTF,TGTGCCAGCAGGCGGACAGGGGATGGCTACACCTTC
.,.,TRBJ1-5,TRBV4-2,CASSQGQGQSNQPQHF,TGTGCCAGCAGCCAAGGTCAGGGGCAGAGCAATCAGCCCCAGCATTTT
.,TRBD1,TRBJ1-1,TRBV3-1/TRBV3-2,CASSHQGQGWKYF,TGTGCCAGCAGCCACCAAGGACAGGGGTGGAAGTACTTT
once,TRBD2,TRBJ2-1,TRBV14,CASIPAAGGRVNEQFF,TGTGCCAGCATACCGGCAGCGGGAGGCAGGGTCAATGAGCAGTTCTTC
.,TRBD2,TRBJ2-1,TRBV11-2,CASSMSGLGNNEQFF,TGTGCCAGCAGCATGTCGGGACTAGGTAACAATGAGCAGTTCTTC
.,.,TRBJ1-1,TRBV12-5,CASGLVPFEGAVTEAFF,TGTGCTAGTGGTTTGGTACCTTTCGAGGGAGCCGTCACTGAAGCTTTCTTT
few,.,TRBJ2-1,TRBV7-2,CASSSQGLILYNEQFF,TGTGCCAGCAGCTCACAGGGTCTGATCCTTTACAATGAGCAGTTCTTC
.,TRBD1,TRBJ1-3,TRBV5-6,CASSLGDRGAPGNTIYF,TGTGCCAGCAGCTTGGGAGACAGGGGAGCGCCTGGAAACACCATATATTTT
.,.,TRBJ2-7,TRBV6-2/TRBV6-3,CASSYPNSYEQYF,TGTGCCAGCAGTTACCCTAATTCCTACGAGCAGTACTTC
.,.,TRBJ2-3,TRBV11-2,CASSLEATDTDTQYF,TGTGCCAGCAGCTTAGAAGCGACGGACACAGATACGCAGTATTTT
.,TRBD1,TRBJ1-1,TRBV11-2,CASSTIQGAGTEAFF,TGTGCCAGCAGTACGATCCAGGGGGCGGGCACTGAAGCTTTCTTT
.,.,TRBJ1-3,TRBV7-9,CASSLGSSGGLDTIYF,TGTGCCAGCAGCTTAGGATCGTCGGGGGGGCTTGACACCATATATTTT
.,TRBD1,TRBJ1-4,TRBV29-1,CSVGATGHSNEKLFF,TGCAGCGTTGGAGCGACAGGGCATTCTAATGAAAAACTGTTTTTT
.,.,TRBJ2-5,TRBV15,CATSTGGSGWETQYF,TGTGCCACCAGCACTGGGGGGTCCGGATGGGAGACCCAGTACTTC
once,.,TRBJ1-2,TRBV27,CASSLSNSLYGYTF,TGTGCCAGCAGTTTATCGAACAGCCTCTATGGCTACACCTTC
few,.,TRBJ1-1,TRBV4-3,CASSQGFGSASTEAFF,TGCGCCAGCAGCCAAGGTTTCGGCTCGGCTAGCACTGAAGCTTTCTTT
once,TRBD2,TRBJ2-2,TRBV7-9,CASSLTSGRVSGELFF,TGTGCCAGCAGCTTGACTAGCGGGAGGGTGTCCGGGGAGCTGTTTTTT
.,.,TRBJ1-4,TRBV2,CASSEVGREREKLFF,TGTGCCAGCAGTGAGGTGGGGAGGGAACGAGAAAAACTGTTTTTT
.,.,TRBJ1-2,TRBV6-5,CASSPNQVYGYTF,TGTGCCAGCAGTCCTAATCAGGTCTATGGCTACACCTTC
once,.,TRBJ2-2,TRBV7-3,CASSSRQAGELFF,TGTGCCAGCAGCTCCAGACAGGCCGGGGAGCTGTTTTTT
.,TRBD2,TRBJ2-3,TRBV5-4,CASSFGAGGAGTDTQYF,TGTGCCAGCAGCTTCGGCGCGGGGGGGGCCGGGACAGATACGCAGTATTTT